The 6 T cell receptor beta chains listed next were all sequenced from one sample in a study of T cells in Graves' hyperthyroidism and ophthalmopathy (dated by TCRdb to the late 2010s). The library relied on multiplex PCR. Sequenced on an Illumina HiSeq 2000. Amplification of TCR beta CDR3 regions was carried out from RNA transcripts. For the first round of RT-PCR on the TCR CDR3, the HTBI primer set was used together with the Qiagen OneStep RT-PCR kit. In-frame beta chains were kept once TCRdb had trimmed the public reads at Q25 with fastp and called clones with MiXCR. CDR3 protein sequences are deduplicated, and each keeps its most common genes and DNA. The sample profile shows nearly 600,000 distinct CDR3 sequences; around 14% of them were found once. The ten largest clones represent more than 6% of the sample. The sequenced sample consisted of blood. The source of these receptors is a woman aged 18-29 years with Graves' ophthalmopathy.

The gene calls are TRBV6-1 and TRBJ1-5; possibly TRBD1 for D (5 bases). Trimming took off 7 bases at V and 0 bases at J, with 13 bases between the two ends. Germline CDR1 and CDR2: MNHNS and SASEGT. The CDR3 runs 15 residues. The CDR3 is CASNLGRYSNQPQHF. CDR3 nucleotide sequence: TGTGCCAGCAACCTGGGACGGTATAGCAATCAGCCCCAGCATTTT.

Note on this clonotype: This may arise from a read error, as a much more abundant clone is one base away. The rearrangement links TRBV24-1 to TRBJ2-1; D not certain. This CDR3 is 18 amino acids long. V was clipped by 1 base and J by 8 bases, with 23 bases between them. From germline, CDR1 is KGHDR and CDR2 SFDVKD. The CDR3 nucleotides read TGTGCCACCAGTGATTTAGGAGTCGGGTGGGAAGGGCACTATGAGCAGTTCTTC. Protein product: CATSDLGVGWEGHYEQFF.

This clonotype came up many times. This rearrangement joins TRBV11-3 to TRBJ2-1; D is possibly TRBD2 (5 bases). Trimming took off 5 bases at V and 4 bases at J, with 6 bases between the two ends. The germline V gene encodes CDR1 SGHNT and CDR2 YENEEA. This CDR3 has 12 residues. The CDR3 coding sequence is TGTGCCAGCAGCGGGAGTTACAATGAGCAGTTCTTC. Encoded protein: CASSGSYNEQFF.

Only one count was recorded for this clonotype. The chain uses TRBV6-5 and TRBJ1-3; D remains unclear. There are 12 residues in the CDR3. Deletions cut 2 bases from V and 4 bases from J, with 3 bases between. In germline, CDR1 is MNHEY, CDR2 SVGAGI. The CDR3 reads CASSYDGNTIYF. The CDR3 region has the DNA TGTGCCAGCAGTTACGACGGAAACACCATATATTTT.

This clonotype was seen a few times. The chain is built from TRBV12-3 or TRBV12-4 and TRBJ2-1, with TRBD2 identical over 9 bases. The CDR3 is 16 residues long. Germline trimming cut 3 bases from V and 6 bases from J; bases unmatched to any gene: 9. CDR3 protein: CASSFVPGLAPNEQFF. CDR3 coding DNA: TGTGCCAGCAGTTTCGTTCCCGGACTAGCGCCCAATGAGCAGTTCTTC.

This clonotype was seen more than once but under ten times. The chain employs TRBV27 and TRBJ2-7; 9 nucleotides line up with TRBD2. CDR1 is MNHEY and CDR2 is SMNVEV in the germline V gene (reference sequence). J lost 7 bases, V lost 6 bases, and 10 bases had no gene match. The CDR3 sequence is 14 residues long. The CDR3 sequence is CASSPGLAVLEQYF. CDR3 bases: TGTGCCAGCAGCCCGGGACTAGCAGTCTTGGAGCAGTACTTC.